Each of the 12 T cell receptor beta chains below was sequenced from the same sample in a study of PD-1 blockade in classical Hodgkin lymphoma. With no exception, relapse followed autologous stem cell transplantation in all patients, and brentuximab vedotin exposure varied. Libraries were prepared by immunoSEQ multiplex PCR; TCRdb keeps only in-frame clonotypes and omits some of them. This table has 20,000 to 25,000 clones, about 65% appearing once. Sequences were derived from peripheral blood mononuclear cells (PBMCs), sampled at baseline. The source of these receptors is a human donor with classical Hodgkin lymphoma.

The chain carries TRBV19 and TRBJ2-7; 9 bases line up with TRBD2. The CDR3 spans 16 residues. Looked up from germline, CDR1 is LNHDA and CDR2 is SQIVND (reference sequence). V lost 3 bases and J lost 7; bases outside the gene matches: 13. The DNA for the CDR3 is TGTGCCAGTAGTATCAGGGTTATAGCGGGAGTCGAGGAGCAGTACTTC. It specifies CASSIRVIAGVEEQYF.

This chain joins TRBV19 and TRBJ2-3; D gene unclear. The CDR3 extends over 12 amino acids. V dropped 5 bases and J dropped 2 bases, with 5 bases sitting between them. Germline assignment: CDR1 LNHDA and CDR2 SQIVND (reference sequence). CDR3: CASSFLTDTQYF. The CDR3 DNA follows: TGTGCCAGTAGTTTCCTCACAGATACGCAGTATTTT.

V and J are TRBV7-6 and TRBJ1-2, with unresolved D. Germline V gives CDR1 SGHVS, CDR2 FNYEAQ. V was shortened by 5 bases and J by 0 bases, with 19 bases between the two germline ends. The CDR3 runs to 17 residues. As DNA, the CDR3 is TGTGCCAGCAGCCTCTCACCCCAGACTACTACTAACTATGGCTACACCTTC. It codes for CASSLSPQTTTNYGYTF.

This clone has a single count. The chain combines TRBV10-1 with TRBJ2-7; D possibly corresponds to TRBD2 (7 bases). There are 15 residues in the CDR3. CDR1 and CDR2 from the germline V gene are WNHNN and SYGVQD (reference sequence). V lost 0 bases and J lost 3, with 12 bases in between. This CDR3 reads CASSESGGVNYEQYF. CDR3 nucleotides: TGCGCCAGCAGTGAGTCAGGGGGGGTGAACTACGAGCAGTACTTC.

The sample holds a few counts of this clone. The rearrangement uses TRBV5-1 and TRBJ1-2; D unresolved. Trimming cost V 4 bases and J 6 bases, with 13 bases left between them. The CDR3 extends over 13 amino acids. The germline CDR1 and CDR2 sequences are SGHRS and YFSETQ. CDR3 sequence: CASSRPGADGYTF. The CDR3 nucleotides read TGCGCCAGCAGCCGACCAGGAGCGGATGGCTACACCTTC.

On this clone itself: A much larger clone differs by one base, so this may be a read error. The same CDR3 arises from other DNA sequences in this sample as well. The CDR3 sequence: CASSLAGVSNQPQHF. CDR3 coding DNA: TGTGCCAGCAGCTTAGCAGGGGTTAGCAATCAGCCCCAGCATTTT. The V and J genes are TRBV7-2 and TRBJ1-5; possible D gene TRBD1, 5 bases. CDR3 size: 15 residues. Between the trimmed V and J ends, which lost 0 bases and 0 bases, there was a span of 6 bases. Germline-derived CDR1 and CDR2 are SGHTA and FQGNSA.

Points on this clone: Other DNA sequences in this specimen translate into the identical CDR3. The V gene is TRBV7-2, the J gene TRBJ2-6; no firm D call. There are 16 residues in the CDR3. Germline CDR1 reads SGHTA; CDR2 reads FQGNSA. Trimming took 5 bases from V and 2 from J, leaving 13 bases between them. Here the CDR3 DNA reads TGTGCCAGCAGCCCCATCGCCCCCACTGGGGCCAACGTCCTGACTTTC. Residues: CASSPIAPTGANVLTF.

The V gene is TRBV7-9, the J gene TRBJ2-1; 9 positions match TRBD1. Germline assignment: CDR1 SEHNR and CDR2 FQNEAQ (reference sequence). The CDR3 is made up of 15 amino acids. V lost 1 base and J lost 8; bases outside the gene matches: 6. DNA for the CDR3: TGTGCCAGCAGCTTAGGTGGGACAGGGACCCATGAGCAGTTCTTC. Protein sequence: CASSLGGTGTHEQFF.

The genes are TRBV7-9 and TRBJ1-4; D remains ambiguous. CDR1 SEHNR and CDR2 FQNEAQ come from the germline V gene (reference sequence). The CDR3 consists of 14 residues. Trimming removed 6 bases at V and 3 bases at J, with 11 bases between. The CDR3 DNA is TGTGCCAGCAGTGCAGGTAGTCCTAATGAAAAACTGTTTTTT. As protein: CASSAGSPNEKLFF.

This chain connects TRBV11-2 to TRBJ1-6, with D hard to call. CDR3 length: 16 residues. CDR1 and CDR2 from the germline V gene are SGHAT and FQNNGV. V was trimmed by 2 bases and J by 8 bases, leaving 16 bases between them. CDR3 sequence: CASSLRLGGSDSPLHF. The CDR3 DNA sequence: TGTGCCAGCAGCTTACGGCTGGGAGGATCCGATTCACCCCTCCACTTT.

This clone came up a few times. The V call is TRBV11-2, the J call TRBJ1-6; D not resolved. Trimming pared 5 bases from V and 7 bases from J, leaving 12 bases between. The CDR3 runs to 14 residues. Germline CDR1 is SGHAT and CDR2 is FQNNGV. The CDR3 nucleotides are TGTGCCAGCAGCCCCAGCGGTGGGAATTCACCCCTCCACTTT. Its translation is CASSPSGGNSPLHF. The complete variable domain, with remaining parts taken from reference TRBV11-2 and TRBJ1-6, reads EAGVAQSPRYKIIEKRQSVAFWCNPISGHATLYWYQQILGQGPKLLIQFQNNGVVDDSQLPKDRFSAERLKGVDSTLKIQPAKLEDSAVYLCASSPSGGNSPLHFGNGTRLTVT.

The chain carries TRBV20-1 and TRBJ2-3; D gene uncertain. The CDR3 is 10 amino acids. The germline V gene encodes CDR1 DFQATT and CDR2 SNEGSKA (reference sequence). The V gene lost 5 bases and the J gene lost 4 bases, with 4 bases spanning the gap. CDR3 DNA: TGCAGTGCTGTAGCAGATACGCAGTATTTT. Residues: CSAVADTQYF.